A single sample is the source of the 28 T cell receptor beta chains below, sequenced in a study of shared clonotypes between healthy human individuals. Assay: immunoSEQ multiplex PCR; the TCRdb copy retains only in-frame clones and omits some. The sample consists of about 1 million clones, around 75% of them appearing once. Source material: memory CD4+ T cells sorted from blood. Described subset: CD45RA-negative fraction. The receptor set was obtained from a man between 18 and 35 years old in good health.

The chain is built from TRBV5-4 and TRBJ2-1, with D possibly TRBD2 on 6 matching bases. The germline gives CDR1 SGHNT, CDR2 YYREEE (reference sequence). V was pared by 3 bases and J by 2 bases, with 12 bases between. The CDR3 length is 15 residues. For the CDR3, the DNA is TGTGCCAGCAGCTCTGGCGGGACCACCTACAATGAGCAGTTCTTC. It codes for CASSSGGTTYNEQFF.

The V call is TRBV7-6, the J call TRBJ1-2; 9 positions match TRBD1. V gave up 5 bases and J gave up 2 bases; unmatched junction bases: 12. The CDR3 consists of 17 residues. Germline CDR1 is SGHVS and CDR2 is FNYEAQ. The DNA of the CDR3 is TGTGCCAGCAGCCCACGTGATACCGGGACAGGGAACTATGGCTACACCTTC. Amino acid sequence: CASSPRDTGTGNYGYTF.

The rearrangement uses TRBV20-1 and TRBJ2-7; D unclear. This CDR3 is 11 amino acids long. Looked up from germline, CDR1 is DFQATT and CDR2 is SNEGSKA (reference sequence). The germline V and J ends were trimmed by 1 base and 2 bases, with 3 bases remaining between them. The CDR3 sequence is CSARATYEQYF. CDR3 nucleotides: TGCAGTGCTAGAGCAACCTACGAGCAGTACTTC.

The chain joins TRBV30 to TRBJ2-3; D may match TRBD1 or TRBD2 (6 bases each). The V gene lost 1 base and the J gene lost 2 bases, with 10 bases spanning the gap. CDR1 and CDR2 from the germline V gene are GTSNPN and SVGIG (reference sequence). The CDR3 runs 14 residues. The CDR3 DNA follows: TGTGCCTGGAGTGGGGGGGCTTACACAGATACGCAGTATTTT. Protein sequence: CAWSGGAYTDTQYF.

Concerning this clone: The sample carries other DNA sequences with the same CDR3. The V call is TRBV30, the J call TRBJ1-1; D may be TRBD1 (5 bases). The germline CDR1 and CDR2 sequences are GTSNPN and SVGIG (reference sequence). The CDR3 contains 13 residues. V was cut by 1 base and J by 2 bases, with 8 bases left in between. DNA of the CDR3: TGTGCCTGGAGTGCGGGGGGAAACACTGAAGCTTTCTTT. This gives the protein CAWSAGGNTEAFF.

The chain carries TRBV19 and TRBJ1-6, with D unresolved. This CDR3 has 15 residues. CDR1 is LNHDA and CDR2 is SQIVND in the germline V gene (reference sequence). V was clipped by 3 bases and J by 7 bases, with 13 bases between them. CDR3 nucleotide sequence: TGTGCCAGTAGTATTTCGGGCTTGCCGAATTCACCCCTCCACTTT. Protein: CASSISGLPNSPLHF.

This clone was seen ten or more times. This chain links TRBV2 with TRBJ1-1; TRBD1 might be the D (5 bases). Trimming pared 6 bases from V and 1 base from J, leaving 9 bases between. This CDR3 spans 13 amino acids. CDR1 is SNHLY and CDR2 is FYNNEI in the germline V gene. CDR3 DNA sequence: TGTGCCAGCAGGGGACGTGGGAACACTGAAGCTTTCTTT. This sequence encodes CASRGRGNTEAFF.

The rearrangement joins TRBV5-1 to TRBJ2-2, with 10 bases that match TRBD2. The CDR3 covers 19 residues. Trimming took 2 bases from V and 3 from J; bases not matched to a gene: 13. Germline CDR1 is SGHRS and CDR2 is YFSETQ. The CDR3: CASSLQGDPSGSDTGELFF. The CDR3 coding sequence is TGCGCCAGCAGCTTACAGGGGGATCCTAGCGGGAGTGACACCGGGGAGCTGTTTTTT.

This clone has just a few counts. The chain couples TRBV18 to TRBJ1-1; TRBD1 might be the D (5 bases). The V end was cut by 3 bases, the J end by 4 bases, with 12 bases between. This CDR3 contains 14 residues. Germline CDR1 is KGHSH and CDR2 is LQKENI. The CDR3 DNA reads as TGTGCCAGCTCACCTATAATGGGACCCACTGAAGCTTTCTTT. Translation: CASSPIMGPTEAFF.

A word on this clone: The sample contains more than one DNA sequence encoding this CDR3. The gene calls are TRBV2 and TRBJ2-7; TRBD1 is a possible D gene (6 bases). The CDR3 is 14 residues long. V was shortened by 4 bases and J by 0 bases, with 10 bases between the two germline ends. Germline V gives CDR1 SNHLY, CDR2 FYNNEI. CDR3 sequence: CASSVDRSSYEQYF. CDR3 DNA: TGTGCCAGCAGTGTCGACAGGAGCTCCTACGAGCAGTACTTC.

The chain has TRBV30 and TRBJ1-6; D is unresolved. The CDR3 has 15 residues. Germline loops: CDR1 GTSNPN, CDR2 SVGIG (reference sequence). The V end lost 0 bases, the J end lost 0 bases, and 6 bases lay between the germline ends. The CDR3 coding sequence is TGTGCCTGGAGTGTGAGTCTCTCCTATAATTCACCCCTCCACTTT. Translation gives CAWSVSLSYNSPLHF.

As concerns this clone: With a much larger clone just one base away, this may be a read error. The chain joins TRBV7-2 to TRBJ2-1; 7 positions match TRBD2. CDR3 size: 16 residues. Looked up from germline, CDR1 is SGHTA and CDR2 is FQGNSA. V shed 2 bases, J shed 5 bases, and the junction held 9 bases outside the gene matches. The CDR3 sequence is CASSLRPGTIDNEQFF. The CDR3 DNA reads as TGTGCCAGCAGCTTACGTCCCGGGACTATTGACAATGAGCAGTTCTTC.

The J gene is TRBJ2-5, the V gene TRBV11-3, with D possibly matching TRBD2 (6 bases). CDR3 length: 17 amino acids. CDR1 and CDR2 (germline): SGHNT, YENEEA. Trimming stripped 3 bases from V and 0 bases from J, with 17 bases between. The CDR3 DNA follows: TGTGCCAGCAGCTTGGAAGTACGAGGGAGGTACCAAGAGACCCAGTACTTC. It translates to CASSLEVRGRYQETQYF.

The rearrangement uses TRBV2 and TRBJ2-1; no definite D call. V was shortened by 4 bases and J by 6 bases, with 7 bases between the two germline ends. Germline CDR1 is SNHLY and CDR2 is FYNNEI. The length of the CDR3 is 12 residues. The CDR3 region is CASSVPPNEQFF. CDR3 in DNA: TGTGCCAGCAGTGTGCCCCCCAATGAGCAGTTCTTC.

This clone showed up just a few times. The chain is built from TRBV7-8 and TRBJ1-2; D uncertain. Trimming removed 0 bases from V and 4 bases from J, with 9 bases in between. The germline V gene encodes CDR1 SGHVS and CDR2 FQNEAQ. The CDR3 spans 14 residues. CDR3 nucleotide sequence: TGTGCCAGCAGCTTAGCGGAGGCGGCCTATGGCTACACCTTC. Its protein product is CASSLAEAAYGYTF.

There are a few counts of this clone. J is TRBJ1-2 and V is TRBV28, with D hard to call. This CDR3 has 12 amino acids. Germline-derived CDR1 and CDR2 are MDHEN and SYDVKM. The V gene lost 10 bases and the J gene lost 1 base, with 10 bases spanning the gap. The CDR3 loop reads CATSLNNYGYTF. For the CDR3, the DNA is TGTGCCACCTCCCTGAATAACTATGGCTACACCTTC.

This clone turned up a few times. Sequence at one end of the junction differs from germline and may be a read error. The chain links TRBV9 to TRBJ1-1, with D unclear. Germline CDR1 SGDLS, CDR2 YYNGEE. This CDR3 region has 13 residues. Here the CDR3 reads CASSVEDRRGLTF. CDR3 DNA sequence: TGTGCCAGCAGCGTGGAGGATAGGAGAGGCTTGACGTTT.

V and J are TRBV20-1 and TRBJ1-2; D may be TRBD1 (6 bases). Looked up from germline, CDR1 is DFQATT and CDR2 is SNEGSKA (reference sequence). Trimming left V 6 bases short and J 5 bases short, with 10 bases between. CDR3 length equals 11 residues. This chain's CDR3 is CSAKTGYGYTF. CDR3 sequence (DNA): TGCAGTGCCAAAACAGGGTATGGCTACACCTTC.

The DNA of the CDR3 is TGTGCCTGGAGTGTACTAGGGGAGACAGGGGGGCGAAAACTGTTTTTT. This encodes CAWSVLGETGGRKLFF. The chain carries TRBV30 and TRBJ1-4; 9 bases map to TRBD1. V gave up 0 bases and J gave up 10 bases; unmatched junction bases: 12. The CDR3 covers 16 residues. Germline V gene lookup returns CDR1 GTSNPN and CDR2 SVGIG (reference sequence).

This clone has a single count. The chain is built from TRBV6-6 and TRBJ1-5, with 10 bases that match TRBD1. Germline CDR1 and CDR2: MNHNY and SVGAGI (reference sequence). CDR3 length equals 16 residues. V was clipped by 6 bases and J by 3 bases; unmatched bases: 8. Written as DNA, the CDR3 is TGTGCCAGCAGCCCTGTGGGACAGGGGCCCAATCAGCCCCAGCATTTT. It codes for CASSPVGQGPNQPQHF.

The chain employs TRBV2 and TRBJ1-2; D gene unclear. The CDR3 runs to 13 residues. CDR1 is SNHLY, CDR2 FYNNEI, per germline. Trimming shortened V by 6 bases and J by 7 bases, and 15 bases separated the two germline ends. For the CDR3, the DNA is TGTGCCAGCAGGACGACTGTACCTATTGGCTACACCTTC. It encodes CASRTTVPIGYTF.

The chain couples TRBV7-9 to TRBJ2-7, with a weak D call TRBD2 (6 bases). The CDR3 length is 14 residues. CDR1 SEHNR and CDR2 FQNEAQ come from the germline V gene (reference sequence). The V end was cut by 5 bases, the J end by 2 bases, with 13 bases between. In DNA, the CDR3 is TGTGCCAGCAGCCGGCGGGGCAATCCCTACGAGCAGTACTTC. This codes for CASSRRGNPYEQYF.

The chain couples TRBV30 to TRBJ1-1; the D is unclear. Trimming removed 4 bases at V and 1 base at J, with 10 bases between. The CDR3 contains 13 residues. CDR1 is GTSNPN and CDR2 is SVGIG in the germline V gene (reference sequence). The CDR3 DNA reads as TGTGCCTGGAACCCCACTGGGAACACTGAAGCTTTCTTT. Translating it yields CAWNPTGNTEAFF.

The rearrangement uses TRBV18 and TRBJ1-5; 7 positions match TRBD1. This CDR3 has 13 amino acids. The V gene end was trimmed by 5 bases and the J gene end by 4 bases; junction bases not matched to a gene: 2. Germline CDR1 and CDR2: KGHSH and LQKENI. CDR3 nucleotides: TGTGCCAGCTCAACACAGGGGAATCAGCCCCAGCATTTT. This encodes CASSTQGNQPQHF.

V is TRBV6-1 and J is TRBJ1-2, with D possibly TRBD1 on 6 matching bases. Germline V lookup: CDR1 MNHNS, CDR2 SASEGT. Between the trimmed V and J ends, which lost 4 bases and 3 bases, there was a span of 15 bases. The CDR3 has 15 residues. CDR3 nucleotides: TGTGCCAGCAGTGGAGGAGGGACATTATACTATGGCTACACCTTC. Protein: CASSGGGTLYYGYTF.

The chain combines TRBV5-6 with TRBJ1-2; no reliable D call. The CDR3 length is 14 residues. Deletions cut 4 bases from V and 3 bases from J, with 13 bases between. Germline V gene data show CDR1 as SGHDT and CDR2 as YYEEEE. The DNA for the CDR3 is TGTGCCAGCAGCGGGCCCCCGACGGACTATGGCTACACCTTC. This gives the protein CASSGPPTDYGYTF.

The DNA for the CDR3 is TGCGCCAGCAGTGAGTCGGGGGCGCAGGGCTACACCTTC. The encoded protein is CASSESGAQGYTF. The gene calls are TRBV10-2 and TRBJ1-2; TRBD1 might be the D (6 bases). V lost 0 bases and J 8 bases, leaving 10 bases between the germline ends. This CDR3 contains 13 residues. Germline loops: CDR1 WSHSY, CDR2 SAAADI.

Worth noting for this clone: This likely reflects a read error, since a far larger clone is one base away. J is TRBJ1-6 and V is TRBV7-2; 7 bases are shared with TRBD1. Trimming at V came to 3 bases and at J to 7 bases, leaving 0 bases not matched to a gene. Germline V gene lookup returns CDR1 SGHTA and CDR2 FQGNSA. The CDR3 runs to 13 residues. CDR3 bases: TGTGCCAGCAGCTTGGGACAGAATTCACCCCTCCACTTT. The encoded protein is CASSLGQNSPLHF.